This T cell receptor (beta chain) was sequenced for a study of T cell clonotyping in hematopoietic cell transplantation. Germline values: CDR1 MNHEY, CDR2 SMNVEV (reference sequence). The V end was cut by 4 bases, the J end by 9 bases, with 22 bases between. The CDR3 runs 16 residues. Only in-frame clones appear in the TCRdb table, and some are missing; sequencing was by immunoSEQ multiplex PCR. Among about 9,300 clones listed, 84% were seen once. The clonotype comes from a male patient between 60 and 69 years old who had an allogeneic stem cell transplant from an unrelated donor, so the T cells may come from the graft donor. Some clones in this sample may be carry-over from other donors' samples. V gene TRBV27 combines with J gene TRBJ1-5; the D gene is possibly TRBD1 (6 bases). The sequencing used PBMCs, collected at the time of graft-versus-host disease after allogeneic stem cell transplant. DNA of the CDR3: TGTGCCAGCAGTTCCCTAAACGGACAGCGAGAGGTGCCCCAGCATTTT. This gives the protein CASSSLNGQREVPQHF.